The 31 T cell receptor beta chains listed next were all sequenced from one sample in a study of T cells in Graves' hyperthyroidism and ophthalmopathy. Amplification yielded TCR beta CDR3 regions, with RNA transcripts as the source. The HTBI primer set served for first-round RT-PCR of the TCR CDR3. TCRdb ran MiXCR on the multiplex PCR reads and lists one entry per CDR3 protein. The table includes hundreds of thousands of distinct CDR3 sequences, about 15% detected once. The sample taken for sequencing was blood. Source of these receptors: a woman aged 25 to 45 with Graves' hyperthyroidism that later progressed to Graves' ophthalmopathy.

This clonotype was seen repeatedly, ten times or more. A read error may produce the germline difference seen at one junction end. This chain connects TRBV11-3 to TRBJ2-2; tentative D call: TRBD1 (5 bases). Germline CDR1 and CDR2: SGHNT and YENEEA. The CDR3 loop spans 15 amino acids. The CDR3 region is CASTLGELNTGELFF. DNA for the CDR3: TGTGCCAGCACCTTAGGGGAACTGAACACCGGGGAGCTGTTTTTT.

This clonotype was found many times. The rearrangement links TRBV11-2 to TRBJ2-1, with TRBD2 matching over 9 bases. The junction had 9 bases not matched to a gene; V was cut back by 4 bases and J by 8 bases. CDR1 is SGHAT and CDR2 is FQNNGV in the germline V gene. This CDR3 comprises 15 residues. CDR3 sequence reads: CASSYSSGKGYEQFF. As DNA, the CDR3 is TGTGCCAGCAGCTATTCTAGCGGGAAAGGATATGAGCAGTTCTTC.

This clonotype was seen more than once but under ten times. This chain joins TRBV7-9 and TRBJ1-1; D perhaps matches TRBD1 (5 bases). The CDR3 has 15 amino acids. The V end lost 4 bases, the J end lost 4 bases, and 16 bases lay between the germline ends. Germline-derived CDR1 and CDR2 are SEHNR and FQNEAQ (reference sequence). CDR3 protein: CASSWANGALTEAFF. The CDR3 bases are TGTGCCAGCAGCTGGGCCAATGGGGCGCTCACTGAAGCTTTCTTT.

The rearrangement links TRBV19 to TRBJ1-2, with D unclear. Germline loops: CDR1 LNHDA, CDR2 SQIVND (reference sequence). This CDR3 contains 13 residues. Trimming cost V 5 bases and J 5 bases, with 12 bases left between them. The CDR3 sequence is CASSSDGGYGYTF. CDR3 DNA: TGTGCCAGTAGTTCGGACGGAGGGTATGGCTACACCTTC.

CDR3 sequence: CSALSGNTDTQYF. In DNA, the CDR3 is TGCAGTGCACTCAGCGGGAACACAGATACGCAGTATTTT. This chain links TRBV20-1 with TRBJ2-3, with 7 bases fitting TRBD2. The ends lost 6 bases at V and 2 bases at J; junction bases unmatched: 5. Per germline, CDR1 DFQATT and CDR2 SNEGSKA (reference sequence). The CDR3 totals 13 residues.

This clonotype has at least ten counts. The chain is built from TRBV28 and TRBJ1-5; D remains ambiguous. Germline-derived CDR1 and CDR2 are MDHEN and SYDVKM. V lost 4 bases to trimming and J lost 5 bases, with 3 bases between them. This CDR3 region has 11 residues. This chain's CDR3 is CASSSDQPQHF. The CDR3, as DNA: TGTGCCAGCAGTTCTGATCAGCCCCAGCATTTT. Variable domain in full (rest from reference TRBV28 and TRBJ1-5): DVKVTQSSRYLVKRTGEKVFLECVQDMDHENMFWYRQDPGLGLRLIYFSYDVKMKEKGDIPEGYSVSREKKERFSLILESASTNQTSMYLCASSSDQPQHFGDGTRLSIL.

In nucleotides, the CDR3 is TGTGCCACCAGTGATTTGAGCGGGAGGGGTAATGAGCAGTTCTTC. It encodes CATSDLSGRGNEQFF. V usage is TRBV24-1 and J usage is TRBJ2-1; the match to TRBD2 covers 10 bases. The CDR3 contains 15 residues. The ends lost 0 bases at V and 7 bases at J; junction bases unmatched: 2. Per the germline V gene, CDR1 is KGHDR and CDR2 is SFDVKD.

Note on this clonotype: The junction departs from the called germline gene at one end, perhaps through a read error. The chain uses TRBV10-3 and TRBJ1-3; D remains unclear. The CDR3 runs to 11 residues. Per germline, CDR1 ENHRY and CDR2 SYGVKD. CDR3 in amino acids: CAISDGNTTYF. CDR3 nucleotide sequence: TGTGCCATCAGTGACGGAAACACCACATATTTT.

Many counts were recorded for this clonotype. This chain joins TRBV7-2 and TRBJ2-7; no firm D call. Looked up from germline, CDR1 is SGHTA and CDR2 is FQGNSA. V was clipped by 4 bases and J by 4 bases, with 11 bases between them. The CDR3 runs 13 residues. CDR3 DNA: TGTGCCAGCAGCTCGCTACTGATTTACGAGCAGTACTTC. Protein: CASSSLLIYEQYF.

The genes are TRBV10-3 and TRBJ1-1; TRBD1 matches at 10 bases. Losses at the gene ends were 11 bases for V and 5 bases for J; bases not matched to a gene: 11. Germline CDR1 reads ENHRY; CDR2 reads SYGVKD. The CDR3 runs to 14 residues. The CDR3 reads CAAREGDRGTEAFF. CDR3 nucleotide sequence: TGTGCCGCCCGGGAGGGGGACAGGGGAACTGAAGCTTTCTTT.

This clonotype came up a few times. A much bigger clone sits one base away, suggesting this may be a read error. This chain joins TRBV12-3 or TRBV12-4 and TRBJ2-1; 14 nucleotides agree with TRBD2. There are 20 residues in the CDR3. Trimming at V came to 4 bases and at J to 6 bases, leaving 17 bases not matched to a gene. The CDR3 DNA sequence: TGTGCCAGCAGTTCAAGACAGGCTGGACTAGCGGGAGGTCATTTCAATGAGCAGTTCTTC. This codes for CASSSRQAGLAGGHFNEQFF.

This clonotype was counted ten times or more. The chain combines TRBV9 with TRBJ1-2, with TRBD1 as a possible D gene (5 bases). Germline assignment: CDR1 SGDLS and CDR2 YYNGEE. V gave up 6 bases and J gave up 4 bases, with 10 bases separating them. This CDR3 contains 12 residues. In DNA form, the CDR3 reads TGTGCCAGCACCCGGGACGGCTATGGCTACACCTTC. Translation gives CASTRDGYGYTF.

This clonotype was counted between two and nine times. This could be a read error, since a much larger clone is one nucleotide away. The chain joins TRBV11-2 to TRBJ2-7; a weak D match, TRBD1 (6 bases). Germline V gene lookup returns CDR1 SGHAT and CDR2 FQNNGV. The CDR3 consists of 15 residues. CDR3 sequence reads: CVSSDLDSGLGEQYF. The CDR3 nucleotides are TGTGTCAGCAGCGACTTGGACAGCGGTCTGGGCGAGCAGTACTTC.

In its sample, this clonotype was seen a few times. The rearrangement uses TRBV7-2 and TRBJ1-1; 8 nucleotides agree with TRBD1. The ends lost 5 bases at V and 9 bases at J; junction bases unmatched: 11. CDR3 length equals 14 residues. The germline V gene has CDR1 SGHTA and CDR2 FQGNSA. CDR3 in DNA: TGTGCCAGCAGCAACCGGGACAGGAATAAGCAAGCTTTCTTT. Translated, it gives CASSNRDRNKQAFF.

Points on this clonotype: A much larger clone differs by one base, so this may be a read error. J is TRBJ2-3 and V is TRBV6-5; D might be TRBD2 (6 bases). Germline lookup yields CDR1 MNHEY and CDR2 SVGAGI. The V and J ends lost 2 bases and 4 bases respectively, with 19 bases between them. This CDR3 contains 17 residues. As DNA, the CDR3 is TGTGCCAGCAGTTACCCTGGGGCAGGGAGGAGTGCAGATACGCAGTATTTT. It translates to CASSYPGAGRSADTQYF.

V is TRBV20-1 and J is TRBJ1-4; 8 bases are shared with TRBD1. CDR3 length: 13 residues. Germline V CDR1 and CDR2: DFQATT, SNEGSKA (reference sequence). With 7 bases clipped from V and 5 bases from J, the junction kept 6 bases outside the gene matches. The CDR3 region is CSVPGQANEKLFF. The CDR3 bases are TGCAGTGTCCCGGGACAGGCGAATGAAAAACTGTTTTTT.

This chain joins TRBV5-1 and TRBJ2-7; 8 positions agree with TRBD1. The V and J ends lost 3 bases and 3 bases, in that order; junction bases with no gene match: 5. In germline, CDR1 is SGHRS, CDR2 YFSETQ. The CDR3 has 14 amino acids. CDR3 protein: CASSWGTGVYEQYF. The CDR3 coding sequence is TGCGCCAGCAGCTGGGGGACAGGCGTCTACGAGCAGTACTTC.

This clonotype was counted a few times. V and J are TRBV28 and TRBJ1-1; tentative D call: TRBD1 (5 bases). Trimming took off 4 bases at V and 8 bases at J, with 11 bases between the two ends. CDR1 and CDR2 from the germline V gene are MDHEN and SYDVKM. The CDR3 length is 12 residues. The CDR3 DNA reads TGTGCCAGCAGTTGGGGCAAAGTGGAAGCTTTCTTT. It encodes CASSWGKVEAFF. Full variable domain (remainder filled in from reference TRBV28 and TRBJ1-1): DVKVTQSSRYLVKRTGEKVFLECVQDMDHENMFWYRQDPGLGLRLIYFSYDVKMKEKGDIPEGYSVSREKKERFSLILESASTNQTSMYLCASSWGKVEAFFGQGTRLTVV.

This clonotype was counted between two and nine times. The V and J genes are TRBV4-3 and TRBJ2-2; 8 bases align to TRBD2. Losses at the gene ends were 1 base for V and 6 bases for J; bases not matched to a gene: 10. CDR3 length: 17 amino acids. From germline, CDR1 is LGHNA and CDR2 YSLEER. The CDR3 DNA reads TGCGCCAGCAGCCAAGGGTTCAGCGGGAGTGTCTCCGGGGAGCTGTTTTTT. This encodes CASSQGFSGSVSGELFF.

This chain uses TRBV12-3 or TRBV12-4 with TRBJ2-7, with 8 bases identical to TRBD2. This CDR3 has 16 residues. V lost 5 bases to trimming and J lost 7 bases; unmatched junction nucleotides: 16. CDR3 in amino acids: CASSPREGPEVGEQYF. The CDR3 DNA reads TGTGCCAGCAGTCCCCGGGAGGGCCCGGAGGTGGGGGAGCAGTACTTC.

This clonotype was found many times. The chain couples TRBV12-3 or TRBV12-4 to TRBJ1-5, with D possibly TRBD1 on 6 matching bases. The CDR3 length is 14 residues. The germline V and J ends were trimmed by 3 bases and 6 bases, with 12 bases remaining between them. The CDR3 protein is CASSFGQRGQPQHF. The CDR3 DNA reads TGTGCCAGCAGTTTCGGACAGCGCGGTCAGCCCCAGCATTTT.

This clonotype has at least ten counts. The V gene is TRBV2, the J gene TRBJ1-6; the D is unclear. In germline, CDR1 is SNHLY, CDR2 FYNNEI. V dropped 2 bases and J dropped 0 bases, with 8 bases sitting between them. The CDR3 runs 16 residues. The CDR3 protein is CASSELGSSYNSPLHF. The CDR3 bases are TGTGCCAGCAGTGAACTGGGGAGCTCCTATAATTCACCCCTCCACTTT.

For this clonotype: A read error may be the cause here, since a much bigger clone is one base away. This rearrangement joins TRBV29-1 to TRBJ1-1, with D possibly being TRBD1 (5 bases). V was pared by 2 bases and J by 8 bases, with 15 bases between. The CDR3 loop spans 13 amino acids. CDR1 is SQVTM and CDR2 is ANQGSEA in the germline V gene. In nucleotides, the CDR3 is TGCAGCGTTGAAAAGGACGGGGCGGCAGAAGCTTTCTTT. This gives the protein CSVEKDGAAEAFF.

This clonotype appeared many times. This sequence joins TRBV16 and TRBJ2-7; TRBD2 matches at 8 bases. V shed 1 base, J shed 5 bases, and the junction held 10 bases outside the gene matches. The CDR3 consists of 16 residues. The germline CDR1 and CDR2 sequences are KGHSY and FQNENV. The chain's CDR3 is CASSQWPLGTRDEQYF. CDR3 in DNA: TGTGCCAGCAGCCAATGGCCCCTCGGGACTAGGGACGAGCAGTACTTC.

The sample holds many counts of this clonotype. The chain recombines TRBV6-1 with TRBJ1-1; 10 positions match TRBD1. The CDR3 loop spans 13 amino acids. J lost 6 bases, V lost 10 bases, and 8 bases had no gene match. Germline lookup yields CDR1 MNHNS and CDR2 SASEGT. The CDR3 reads CATTVGQGAEAFF. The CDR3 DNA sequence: TGTGCCACTACCGTCGGACAGGGGGCTGAAGCTTTCTTT.

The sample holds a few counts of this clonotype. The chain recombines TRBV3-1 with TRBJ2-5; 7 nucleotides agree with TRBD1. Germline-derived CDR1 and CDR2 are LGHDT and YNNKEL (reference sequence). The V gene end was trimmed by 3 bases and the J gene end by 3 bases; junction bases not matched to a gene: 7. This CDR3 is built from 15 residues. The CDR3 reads CASSQRQGTKETQYF. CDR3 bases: TGTGCCAGCAGCCAGAGACAGGGAACAAAAGAGACCCAGTACTTC.

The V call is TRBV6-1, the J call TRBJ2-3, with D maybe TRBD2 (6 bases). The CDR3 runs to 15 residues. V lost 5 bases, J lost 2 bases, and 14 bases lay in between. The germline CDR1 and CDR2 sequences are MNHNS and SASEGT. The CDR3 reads CASSLGGGPTDTQYF. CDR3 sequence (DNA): TGTGCCAGCAGTTTGGGGGGTGGCCCCACAGATACGCAGTATTTT.

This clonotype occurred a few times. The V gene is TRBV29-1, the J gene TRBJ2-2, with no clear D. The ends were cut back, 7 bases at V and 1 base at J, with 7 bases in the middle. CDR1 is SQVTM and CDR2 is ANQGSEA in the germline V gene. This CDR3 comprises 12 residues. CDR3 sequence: CSGYKNTGELFF. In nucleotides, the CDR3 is TGCAGCGGATACAAGAACACCGGGGAGCTGTTTTTT.

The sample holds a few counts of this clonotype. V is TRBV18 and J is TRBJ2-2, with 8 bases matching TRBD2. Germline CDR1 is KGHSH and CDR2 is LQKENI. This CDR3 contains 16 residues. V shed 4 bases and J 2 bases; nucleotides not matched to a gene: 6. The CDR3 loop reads CASSLLAGENTGELFF. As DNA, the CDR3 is TGTGCCAGCTCACTTCTAGCGGGTGAAAACACCGGGGAGCTGTTTTTT.

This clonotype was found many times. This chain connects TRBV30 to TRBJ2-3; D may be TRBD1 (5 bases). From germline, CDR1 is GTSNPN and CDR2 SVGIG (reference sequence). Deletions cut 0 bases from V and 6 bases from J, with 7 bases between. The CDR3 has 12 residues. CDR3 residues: CAWSVQADTQYF. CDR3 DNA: TGTGCCTGGAGTGTACAGGCCGATACGCAGTATTTT.

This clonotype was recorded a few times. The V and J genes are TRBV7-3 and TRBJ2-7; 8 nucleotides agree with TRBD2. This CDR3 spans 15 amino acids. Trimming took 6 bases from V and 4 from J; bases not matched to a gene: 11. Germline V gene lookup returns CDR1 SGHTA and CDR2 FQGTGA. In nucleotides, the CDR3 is TGTGCCAGCAGTCCTGAAGCGGGAGTCGTTTACGAGCAGTACTTC. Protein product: CASSPEAGVVYEQYF. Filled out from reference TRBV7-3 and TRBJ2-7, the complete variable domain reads GAGVSQTPSNKVTEKGKYVELRCDPISGHTALYWYRQSLGQGPEFLIYFQGTGAADDSGLPNDRFFAVRPEGSVSTLKIQRTERGDSAVYLCASSPEAGVVYEQYFGPGTRLTVT.